Detailed here is one T cell receptor beta chain. Its matching antigen is unknown. This sample is part of a study of OX40 agonist ivuxolimab in advanced cancers. About the research overall: Patients were given ivuxolimab, an antibody that agonizes OX40 (CD134). Of the patients, three showed partial responses, one with hepatocellular carcinoma and two with cutaneous melanoma. Patients receiving dose escalation had hepatocellular carcinoma, melanoma, renal cell or head and neck cancer. Broader study findings: The study did not work out the antigen specificity of the expanded peripheral T cells.

The data were produced by immunoSEQ multiplex PCR, yet TCRdb's version contains in-frame clones alone and is incomplete. Of 23,000 or so clones listed, 65% to 85% were seen once; the top ten hold 15% to 20%. The CDR3 contains 13 residues. Germline CDR1 is LGHNA and CDR2 is YSLEER. Trimming pared 1 base from V and 1 base from J, leaving 4 bases between. The sample here was CD4+ or CD8+ T cells sorted from blood, taken in a trial of the OX40 agonist ivuxolimab. The receptor comes from an adult with an advanced solid tumor such as melanoma, head and neck, liver or kidney cancer. The V gene is TRBV4-3, the J gene TRBJ1-2; D gene unclear. Here the CDR3 DNA reads TGCGCCAGCAGCCAAGCTGGTAACTATGGCTACACCTTC. Protein: CASSQAGNYGYTF.